Listed here are 8 T cell receptor beta chains from one sample, sequenced in a study of somatic mutations in cytotoxic T cells in rheumatoid arthritis. Measured with immunoSEQ multiplex PCR; TCRdb has only the in-frame clones, and not every one. Of about 18,000 clones in the sample, over 60% are singletons; the top ten hold 28%. The sample was CD8+ T cells sorted from blood. These receptors originate from an adult with rheumatoid arthritis.

This clone was found a few times. V is TRBV5-6 and J is TRBJ2-7; no clear D gene. Trimming pared 2 bases from V and 1 base from J, leaving 7 bases between. From germline, CDR1 is SGHDT and CDR2 YYEEEE. This CDR3 region has 13 residues. The CDR3 here is CASSFGASYEQYF. Written as DNA, the CDR3 is TGTGCCAGCAGCTTTGGCGCTTCCTACGAGCAGTACTTC.

The V and J genes are TRBV15 and TRBJ1-5, with D tentatively TRBD1 (5 bases). Trimming left V 0 bases short and J 4 bases short, with 7 bases between. The CDR3 covers 14 residues. In germline, CDR1 is LNHNV, CDR2 YYDKDF (reference sequence). The chain's CDR3 is CATSRETANQPQHF. The CDR3 DNA follows: TGTGCCACCAGCAGAGAGACAGCTAATCAGCCCCAGCATTTT.

The sample holds a few counts of this clone. The chain has TRBV5-4 and TRBJ1-2; D unclear. CDR1 is SGHNT, CDR2 YYREEE, per germline (reference sequence). V was trimmed by 0 bases and J by 10 bases, leaving 7 bases between them. This CDR3 is built from 11 residues. The CDR3 DNA reads as TGTGCCAGCAGCTTGGCCAGGTTCTACACCTTC. This gives the protein CASSLARFYTF.

This chain connects TRBV27 to TRBJ2-7, with 9 nucleotides matching TRBD2. Germline lookup yields CDR1 MNHEY and CDR2 SMNVEV (reference sequence). V lost 5 bases and J lost 9; bases outside the gene matches: 8. The CDR3 has 13 amino acids. CDR3 in amino acids: CASSAAGGRGQYF. The CDR3 coding sequence is TGTGCCAGCAGTGCCGCGGGGGGGAGGGGGCAGTACTTC.

This clone was counted between two and nine times. The chain recombines TRBV5-4 with TRBJ2-7, with D perhaps TRBD1 (7 bases). V was clipped by 4 bases and J by 3 bases, with 11 bases between them. This CDR3 is 13 amino acids long. Germline-derived CDR1 and CDR2 are SGHNT and YYREEE (reference sequence). In nucleotides, the CDR3 is TGTGCCAGCAGCGTCCAGGGGGGCTACGAGCAGTACTTC. Protein product: CASSVQGGYEQYF.

The chain is built from TRBV27 and TRBJ2-2; 8 bases align to TRBD2. This CDR3 contains 15 residues. J was trimmed by 7 bases and V by 2 bases; bases with no gene match: 6. Germline V gives CDR1 MNHEY, CDR2 SMNVEV (reference sequence). CDR3 region: CASSLNGRADGELFF. For the CDR3, the DNA is TGTGCCAGCAGTTTAAACGGGAGGGCCGACGGGGAGCTGTTTTTT.

CDR3: CASSQVQGNEQFF. The CDR3 bases are TGCGCCAGCAGCCAAGTACAGGGGAATGAGCAGTTCTTC. The chain is built from TRBV4-1 and TRBJ2-1, with 7 bases identical to TRBD1. Germline loops: CDR1 MGHRA, CDR2 YSYEKL. The junction had 1 base not matched to a gene; V was cut back by 1 base and J by 7 bases. This CDR3 region has 13 residues.

This chain joins TRBV7-9 and TRBJ2-5, with 9 positions matching TRBD1. Trimming removed 4 bases from V and 3 bases from J; junction bases left unmatched: 9. CDR1 and CDR2 (germline): SEHNR, FQNEAQ (reference sequence). The CDR3 extends over 16 amino acids. CDR3 protein: CASSSTDDRGEETQYF. DNA for the CDR3: TGTGCCAGCAGCTCGACGGACGACAGGGGGGAAGAGACCCAGTACTTC.